The clone carrying this TCR beta chain has a count of ten or more. Its specificity is unknown. Each donor (without exception) was a healthy Caucasian. This record comes from a study of identical twins. A template switching step contributed a universal primer site, while unique molecular identifiers were present in the cDNA. TCRdb ran MiXCR on the 5' RACE reads and lists one entry per CDR3 protein. The repertoire includes about 240,000 distinct CDR3 sequences, about 11% of them detected once, and roughly 10% sits in the top ten. Overall study results and limits: Modelling underestimated the level of out-of-frame TCR alpha sharing observed in monozygotic twins. Excess low generation probability was seen in twin-shared out-of-frame alpha sequences.

What was sequenced was memory T cells sorted from blood. The TCR was taken from a man aged 45-60 years in good health.

The CDR3 protein is CSARLLAGGNTGELFF. The CDR3 nucleotides are TGCAGTGCTAGACTCCTAGCGGGGGGTAACACCGGGGAGCTGTTTTTT. This sequence joins TRBV20-1 and TRBJ2-2; 11 nucleotides agree with TRBD2. The CDR3 has 16 amino acids. Germline lookup yields CDR1 DFQATT and CDR2 SNEGSKA (reference sequence). The V segment lost 2 bases and the J segment 2 bases; nucleotides outside the gene matches: 4.